Below are 26 T cell receptor beta chains sequenced from a single sample in a study of blood T cells in healthy people across ages (dated by TCRdb to between 2015 and 2017). Libraries were built with 5' RACE. Sequencing took place on an Illumina HiSeq 2500. A second PCR of about 7 to 12 cycles was run with a J-beta primer mix and a sample-barcoded 5' primer. TCRdb reprocessed the public reads (quality trimming at Q25 with fastp, clone calling with MiXCR) and kept in-frame beta chains. Each entry merges the rows of one CDR3 protein and shows their most common DNA and genes. Within this sample are fewer than 900,000 distinct CDR3 sequences, with roughly two fifths of them counted one time only. Approximately 22% of the sample goes to the ten largest clones. The sequenced sample was blood. The receptors were gathered from a woman aged 55-75 years in good health.

This clonotype showed up many times. The gene calls are TRBV12-3 or TRBV12-4 and TRBJ2-1; 9 bases align to TRBD2. J was trimmed by 5 bases and V by 3 bases; bases with no gene match: 8. This CDR3 region has 16 residues. In nucleotides, the CDR3 is TGTGCCAGCAGTTTTTCGCGGGGGGGCAAGAACAATGAGCAGTTCTTC. Translated: CASSFSRGGKNNEQFF.

As for this clonotype: Mismatch with germline at one junction end may stem from a read error. The rearrangement uses TRBV27 and TRBJ1-2, with D tentatively TRBD1 (5 bases). The CDR3 spans 14 residues. Germline V CDR1 and CDR2: MNHEY, SMNVEV (reference sequence). CDR3 coding DNA: TGTGCCAGCAGTTTACAGGGAGCTAACCATGGCTACACCTTC. Translation gives CASSLQGANHGYTF.

The chain carries TRBV6-6 and TRBJ2-3, with 9 nucleotides matching TRBD1. Germline CDR1 MNHNY, CDR2 SVGAGI (reference sequence). CDR3 length: 16 amino acids. After removal of 8 bases from V and 1 base from J, the junction contained 10 bases not matched to a gene. CDR3 nucleotide sequence: TGTGCCAGCCGGGACAGGGACCTCCGGGGCACAGATACGCAGTATTTT. Amino acid sequence: CASRDRDLRGTDTQYF.

The chain links TRBV12-3 or TRBV12-4 to TRBJ2-3; the match to TRBD2 covers 7 bases. This CDR3 has 17 residues. V lost 3 bases, J lost 0 bases, and 9 bases stayed unmatched. The CDR3, as DNA: TGTGCCAGCAGTTTGTTGAGTAGCGGGCTTAGCACAGATACGCAGTATTTT. It codes for CASSLLSSGLSTDTQYF.

This clonotype was seen at least ten times. V gene TRBV5-1 combines with J gene TRBJ2-3, with 10 bases matching TRBD2. This CDR3 comprises 16 residues. Germline lookup yields CDR1 SGHRS and CDR2 YFSETQ. V was clipped by 4 bases and J by 4 bases; unmatched bases: 9. The CDR3: CASSGSSGGLSDTQYF. CDR3 nucleotides: TGCGCCAGCAGCGGGTCTAGCGGGGGTCTCTCAGATACGCAGTATTTT.

The J gene is TRBJ2-3, the V gene TRBV2; tentatively, D is TRBD1 (5 bases). The CDR3 has 13 amino acids. Per germline, CDR1 SNHLY and CDR2 FYNNEI. Deletions cut 6 bases from V and 2 bases from J, with 9 bases between. The CDR3 nucleotides are TGTGCCAGCAGACCGGACATCACAGATACGCAGTATTTT. This encodes CASRPDITDTQYF.

This clonotype was counted a few times. The chain uses TRBV3-1 and TRBJ2-4; 7 positions agree with TRBD2. The J call may not be correct, given that the DNA end is closer to TRBJ2-7. This CDR3 region has 14 residues. The germline CDR1 and CDR2 sequences are LGHDT and YNNKEL (reference sequence). The chain's CDR3 is CASSLTSEAHEQYF. CDR3 bases: TGTGCCAGCAGCCTAACTAGCGAGGCCCACGAGCAGTACTTC.

The chain recombines TRBV7-3 with TRBJ2-5; 8 bases align to TRBD2. Looked up from germline, CDR1 is SGHTA and CDR2 is FQGTGA. V lost 2 bases, J lost 11 bases, and 10 bases stayed unmatched. The CDR3 has 14 amino acids. In DNA form, the CDR3 reads TGTGCCAGCAGCTTAGATATAGCGGGACGGGAGCAGTACTTC. Its protein product is CASSLDIAGREQYF.

In this sample, this clonotype turned up a few times. The gene calls are TRBV18 and TRBJ2-1, with 7 nucleotides matching TRBD2. There are 15 residues in the CDR3. Trimming cost V 2 bases and J 2 bases; bases outside gene matches: 3. From germline, CDR1 is KGHSH and CDR2 LQKENI. As DNA, the CDR3 is TGTGCCAGCTCACCAAACCTAGCGGCCTACAATGAGCAGTTCTTC. Protein: CASSPNLAAYNEQFF.

This clonotype has a single count. Germline is not matched at one junction end, which may reflect a read error. V usage is TRBV3-1 and J usage is TRBJ2-5, with D possibly TRBD2 on 5 matching bases. Germline loops: CDR1 LGHDT, CDR2 YNNKEL (reference sequence). CDR3 length: 14 residues. DNA for the CDR3: TGTGCCAGCAACCAAGCGACCGGGAAAGAGACCCAGTACTTC. Translating gives CASNQATGKETQYF.

This clonotype has just a few counts. This chain joins TRBV7-8 and TRBJ2-5; TRBD2 matches 14 bases. The CDR3 is made up of 16 amino acids. CDR1 and CDR2 from the germline V gene are SGHVS and FQNEAQ. The V gene end was trimmed by 2 bases and the J gene end by 7 bases; junction bases not matched to a gene: 6. CDR3 protein: CASSLTSGTSGGTQYF. In DNA, the CDR3 is TGTGCCAGCAGCTTAACTTCCGGGACTAGCGGGGGGACCCAGTACTTC.

The CDR3 coding sequence is TGCAGTGCGGCGCCCGGGGGCCTAACAGATACGCAGTATTTT. Its translation: CSAAPGGLTDTQYF. This chain uses TRBV20-1 with TRBJ2-3; tentatively, D is TRBD1 or TRBD2 (6 bases each). The CDR3 covers 14 residues. V dropped 6 bases and J dropped 3 bases, with 16 bases sitting between them. Germline V gene data show CDR1 as DFQATT and CDR2 as SNEGSKA (reference sequence).

The rearrangement uses TRBV12-3 or TRBV12-4 and TRBJ1-1; D ambiguous. CDR3 length equals 13 residues. The ends were cut back, 3 bases at V and 7 bases at J, with 12 bases in the middle. For the CDR3, the DNA is TGTGCCAGCAGTTTTTACGGTGGGGTTGAAGCTTTCTTT. Translating gives CASSFYGGVEAFF.

The V and J genes are TRBV21-1 and TRBJ2-1; TRBD1 is the table's D call, not checked against the DNA. The end of the DNA aligns better with TRBJ2-7, so the J call may be wrong. TRBV21-1 is described as a pseudogene. This CDR3 spans 16 amino acids. The CDR3: CASSKEGGGSYNEQYF. DNA for the CDR3: TGTGCCAGCAGCAAAGAAGGGGGGGGGTCCTACAATGAGCAGTACTTC.

This clonotype was seen only a few times. V gene TRBV7-2 combines with J gene TRBJ2-2; the match to TRBD2 covers 9 bases. J was trimmed by 4 bases and V by 1 base; bases with no gene match: 4. The CDR3 is 16 amino acids. CDR1 SGHTA and CDR2 FQGNSA come from the germline V gene. CDR3 bases: TGTGCCAGCAGCTTAGGGCTAGCGGGACTCACCGGGGAGCTGTTTTTT. Translation gives CASSLGLAGLTGELFF.

V usage is TRBV20-1 and J usage is TRBJ2-2, with TRBD1 identical over 8 bases. CDR3 size: 14 residues. The junction had 9 bases not matched to a gene; V was cut back by 6 bases and J by 6 bases. The germline V gene encodes CDR1 DFQATT and CDR2 SNEGSKA (reference sequence). The CDR3 here is CSATDRDGPGELFF. CDR3 bases: TGCAGTGCCACGGACAGGGACGGCCCCGGGGAGCTGTTTTTT.

The chain links TRBV19 to TRBJ2-1; D not certain. The germline CDR1 and CDR2 sequences are LNHDA and SQIVND (reference sequence). The CDR3 consists of 16 residues. V was clipped by 1 base and J by 3 bases, with 13 bases between them. Written as DNA, the CDR3 is TGTGCCAGTAGTATAGTGCCCCCGGGCAGCTACAATGAGCAGTTCTTC. Amino acid sequence: CASSIVPPGSYNEQFF.

CDR3 DNA: TGCAGCGTTCTTAGGACAGGGACGACCGGGGAGCTGTTTTTT. This translates into CSVLRTGTTGELFF. This sequence joins TRBV29-1 and TRBJ2-2, with 8 bases that match TRBD1. The V and J ends lost 5 bases and 5 bases, in that order; junction bases with no gene match: 7. Germline-derived CDR1 and CDR2 are SQVTM and ANQGSEA. The CDR3 has 14 residues.

This clonotype has a count of ten or more. This chain uses TRBV18 with TRBJ2-5, with D hard to call. Trimming removed 8 bases from V and 3 bases from J, with 7 bases in between. The CDR3 has 11 amino acids. The germline CDR1 and CDR2 sequences are KGHSH and LQKENI. The CDR3 is CASSPEETQYF. The CDR3 DNA is TGTGCCAGCAGTCCCGAAGAGACCCAGTACTTC.

This clonotype was detected a few times. The rearrangement links TRBV20-1 to TRBJ2-1; TRBD2 aligns across 11 bases. In germline, CDR1 is DFQATT, CDR2 SNEGSKA (reference sequence). This CDR3 spans 15 amino acids. The V and J ends lost 3 bases and 9 bases, in that order; junction bases with no gene match: 10. CDR3 DNA: TGCAGTGCTAGGGCCATAGCGGGAGGGCCGGGTGAGCAGTTCTTC. This sequence encodes CSARAIAGGPGEQFF.

The rearrangement joins TRBV9 to TRBJ2-6; 7 nucleotides line up with TRBD1. The CDR3 has 20 residues. Germline V lookup: CDR1 SGDLS, CDR2 YYNGEE. The J segment lost 0 bases and the V segment lost 3 bases, leaving 15 bases of the junction unmatched. CDR3 region: CASSGKGTDEEISGANVLTF. For the CDR3, the DNA is TGTGCCAGCAGCGGGAAAGGGACAGACGAGGAGATCTCTGGGGCCAACGTCCTGACTTTC.

This clonotype was detected only once. The junction differs from germline at one of its ends, possibly a read error. This chain uses TRBV2 with TRBJ2-3; 11 bases are shared with TRBD2. The length of the CDR3 is 14 residues. Germline V gives CDR1 SNHLY, CDR2 FYNNEI. DNA of the CDR3: TGTGCCAACAGTGAACTAGCGGGGGTAGATACGCAGTATTTT. Protein: CANSELAGVDTQYF. Combining the CDR3 with reference TRBV2 and TRBJ2-3 gives the whole variable domain EPEVTQTPSHQVTQMGQEVILRCVPISNHLYFYWYRQILGQKVEFLVSFYNNEISEKSEIFDDQFSVERPDGSNFTLKIRSTKLEDSAMYFCANSELAGVDTQYFGPGTRLTVL.

This clonotype has just one count. V is TRBV6-4 and J is TRBJ2-5; weak D call: TRBD2 (5 bases). Looked up from germline, CDR1 is MRHNA and CDR2 is SNTAGT. This CDR3 has 12 amino acids. V was pared by 2 bases and J by 7 bases, with 8 bases between. The CDR3 sequence: CASSDEGGTQYF. The DNA for the CDR3 is TGTGCCAGCAGTGACGAGGGTGGGACCCAGTACTTC.

This clonotype occurred many times. The V call is TRBV5-1, the J call TRBJ2-3, with a possible D match to TRBD2 (5 bases). CDR3 size: 16 residues. Germline V lookup: CDR1 SGHRS, CDR2 YFSETQ. V lost 3 bases, J lost 2 bases, and 16 bases lay in between. CDR3 DNA: TGCGCCAGCAGCTCTCGGCTAGCCGGAGACACAGATACGCAGTATTTT. This encodes CASSSRLAGDTDTQYF. The complete variable domain, with remaining parts taken from reference TRBV5-1 and TRBJ2-3, reads KAGVTQTPRYLIKTRGQQVTLSCSPISGHRSVSWYQQTPGQGLQFLFEYFSETQRNKGNFPGRFSGRQFSNSRSEMNVSTLELGDSALYLCASSSRLAGDTDTQYFGPGTRLTVL.

This chain connects TRBV9 to TRBJ2-1, with D possibly being TRBD1 (5 bases). Trimming took 4 bases from V and 10 from J, leaving 15 bases between them. The CDR3 consists of 13 residues. CDR1 is SGDLS, CDR2 YYNGEE, per germline. Written as DNA, the CDR3 is TGTGCCAGCAGCCACTCCGACAGAAACGAGCAGTTCTTC. Translating gives CASSHSDRNEQFF.

The chain carries TRBV19 and TRBJ1-1, with no clear D. Trimming left V 5 bases short and J 7 bases short, with 8 bases between. Germline V gives CDR1 LNHDA, CDR2 SQIVND (reference sequence). The CDR3 consists of 11 residues. The CDR3: CASSWAVEAFF. The CDR3 DNA is TGTGCCAGTAGTTGGGCAGTTGAAGCTTTCTTT.